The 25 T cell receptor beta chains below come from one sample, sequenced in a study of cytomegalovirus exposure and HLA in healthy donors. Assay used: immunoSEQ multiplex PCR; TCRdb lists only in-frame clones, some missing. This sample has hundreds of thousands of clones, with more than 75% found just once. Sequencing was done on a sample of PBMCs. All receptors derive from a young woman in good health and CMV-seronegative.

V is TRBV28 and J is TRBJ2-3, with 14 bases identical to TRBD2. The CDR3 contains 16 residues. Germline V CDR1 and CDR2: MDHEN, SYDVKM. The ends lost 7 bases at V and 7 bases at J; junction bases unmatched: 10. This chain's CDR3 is CASTFAGLAGVNTQYF. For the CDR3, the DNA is TGTGCCAGCACCTTCGCGGGACTAGCGGGAGTAAATACGCAGTATTTT.

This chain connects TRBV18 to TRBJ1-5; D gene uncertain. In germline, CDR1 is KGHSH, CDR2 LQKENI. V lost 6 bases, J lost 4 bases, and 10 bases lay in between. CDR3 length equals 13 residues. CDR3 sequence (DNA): TGTGCCAGCTCGAGGTTTGGAAATCAGCCCCAGCATTTT. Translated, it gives CASSRFGNQPQHF.

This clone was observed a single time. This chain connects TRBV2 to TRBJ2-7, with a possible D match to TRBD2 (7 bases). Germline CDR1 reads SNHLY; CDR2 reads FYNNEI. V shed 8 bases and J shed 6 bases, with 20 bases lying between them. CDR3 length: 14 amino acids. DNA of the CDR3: TGTGCCAGCGCCGCAGGGGAGCGGGAATGCGAGCAGTACTTC. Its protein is CASAAGERECEQYF.

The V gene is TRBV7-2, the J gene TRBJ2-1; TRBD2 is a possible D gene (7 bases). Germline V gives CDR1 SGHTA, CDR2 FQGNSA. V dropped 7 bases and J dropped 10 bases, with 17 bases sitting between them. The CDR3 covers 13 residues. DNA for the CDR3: TGTGCCAGCACCGCCCGGGGGGCTTCGGAGCAGTTCTTC. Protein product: CASTARGASEQFF. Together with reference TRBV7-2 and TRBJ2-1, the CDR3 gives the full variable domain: GAGVSQSPSNKVTEKGKDVELRCDPISGHTALYWYRQSLGQGLEFLIYFQGNSAPDKSGLPSDRFSAERTGGSVSTLTIQRTQQEDSAVYLCASTARGASEQFFGPGTRLTVL.

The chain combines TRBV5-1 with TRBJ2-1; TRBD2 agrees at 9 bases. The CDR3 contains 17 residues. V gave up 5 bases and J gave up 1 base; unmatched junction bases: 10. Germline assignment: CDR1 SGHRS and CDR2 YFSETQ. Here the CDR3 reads CASRGETSGGSYNEQFF. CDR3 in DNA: TGCGCCAGCAGAGGGGAGACTAGCGGCGGTTCCTACAATGAGCAGTTCTTC.

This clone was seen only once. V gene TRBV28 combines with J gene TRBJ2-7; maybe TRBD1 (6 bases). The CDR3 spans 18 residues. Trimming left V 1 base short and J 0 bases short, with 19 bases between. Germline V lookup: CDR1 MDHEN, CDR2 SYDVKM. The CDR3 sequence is CASSLSPTGTLSSYEQYF. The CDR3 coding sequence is TGTGCCAGCAGTTTATCCCCCACCGGGACACTGAGCTCCTACGAGCAGTACTTC.

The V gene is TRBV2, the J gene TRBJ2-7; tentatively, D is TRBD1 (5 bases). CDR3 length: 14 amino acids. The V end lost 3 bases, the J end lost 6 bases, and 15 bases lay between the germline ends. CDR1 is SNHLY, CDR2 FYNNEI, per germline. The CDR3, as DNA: TGTGCCAGCAGTGAGGTGAAGGGGAAGAGCGAGCAGTACTTC. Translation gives CASSEVKGKSEQYF.

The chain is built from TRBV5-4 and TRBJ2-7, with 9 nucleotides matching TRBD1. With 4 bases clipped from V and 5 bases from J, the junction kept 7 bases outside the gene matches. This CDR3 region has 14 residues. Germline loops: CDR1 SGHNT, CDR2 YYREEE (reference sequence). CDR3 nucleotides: TGTGCCAGCAGCCAGGGACAGGGTCGGAACGAGCAGTACTTC. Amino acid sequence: CASSQGQGRNEQYF.

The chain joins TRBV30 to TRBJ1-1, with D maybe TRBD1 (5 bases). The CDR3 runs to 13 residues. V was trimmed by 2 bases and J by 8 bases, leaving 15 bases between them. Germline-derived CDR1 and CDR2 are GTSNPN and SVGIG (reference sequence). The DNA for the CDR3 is TGTGCCTGGAGTCGCAATACACGGGGGGAAGCTTTCTTT. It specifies CAWSRNTRGEAFF.

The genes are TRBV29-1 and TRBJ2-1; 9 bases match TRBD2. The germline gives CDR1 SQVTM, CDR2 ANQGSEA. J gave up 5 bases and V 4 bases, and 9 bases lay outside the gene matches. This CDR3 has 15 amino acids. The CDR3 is CSVVWREGENNEQFF. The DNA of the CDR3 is TGCAGCGTTGTGTGGCGGGAGGGGGAAAACAATGAGCAGTTCTTC.

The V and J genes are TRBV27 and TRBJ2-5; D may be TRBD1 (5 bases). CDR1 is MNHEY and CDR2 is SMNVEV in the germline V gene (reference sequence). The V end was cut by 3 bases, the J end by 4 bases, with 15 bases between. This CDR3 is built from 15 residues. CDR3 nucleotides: TGTGCCAGCAGTTTCTTTAGGGGAACGGGAGAGACCCAGTACTTC. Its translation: CASSFFRGTGETQYF.

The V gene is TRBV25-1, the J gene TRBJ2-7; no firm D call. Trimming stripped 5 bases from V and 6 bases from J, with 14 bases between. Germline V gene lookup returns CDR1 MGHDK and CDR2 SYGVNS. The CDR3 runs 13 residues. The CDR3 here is CASSFKVSGEQYF. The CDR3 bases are TGTGCCAGCAGTTTTAAAGTATCGGGCGAGCAGTACTTC.

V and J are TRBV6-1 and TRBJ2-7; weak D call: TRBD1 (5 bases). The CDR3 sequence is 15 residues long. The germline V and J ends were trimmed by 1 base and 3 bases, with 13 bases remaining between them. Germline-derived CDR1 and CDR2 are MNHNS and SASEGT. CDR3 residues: CASSEGTRANYEQYF. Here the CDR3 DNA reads TGTGCCAGCAGTGAAGGGACAAGGGCTAACTACGAGCAGTACTTC.

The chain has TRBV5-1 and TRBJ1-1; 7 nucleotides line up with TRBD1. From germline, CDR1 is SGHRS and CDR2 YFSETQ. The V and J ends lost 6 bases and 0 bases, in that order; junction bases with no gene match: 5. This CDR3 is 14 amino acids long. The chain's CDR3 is CASTQQGLNTEAFF. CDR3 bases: TGCGCCAGCACCCAACAGGGGTTGAACACTGAAGCTTTCTTT.

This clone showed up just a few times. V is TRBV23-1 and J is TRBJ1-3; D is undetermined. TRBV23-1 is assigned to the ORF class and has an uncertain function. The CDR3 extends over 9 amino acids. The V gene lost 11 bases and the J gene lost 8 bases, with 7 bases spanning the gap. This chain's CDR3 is CALLDTIYF. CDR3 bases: TGCGCCCTCCTAGACACCATATATTTT.

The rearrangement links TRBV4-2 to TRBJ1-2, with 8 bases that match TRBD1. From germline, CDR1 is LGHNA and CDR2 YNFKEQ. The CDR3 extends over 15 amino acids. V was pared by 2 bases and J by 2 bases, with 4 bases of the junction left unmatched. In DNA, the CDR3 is TGTGCCAGCAGCCAACCGGGACAGGAGAACTATGGCTACACCTTC. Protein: CASSQPGQENYGYTF.

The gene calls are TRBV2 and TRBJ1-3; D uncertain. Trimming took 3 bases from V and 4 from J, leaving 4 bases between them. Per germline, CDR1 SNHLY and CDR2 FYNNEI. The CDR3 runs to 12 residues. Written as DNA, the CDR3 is TGTGCCAGCAGTGATAGAGGAAACACCATATATTTT. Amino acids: CASSDRGNTIYF.

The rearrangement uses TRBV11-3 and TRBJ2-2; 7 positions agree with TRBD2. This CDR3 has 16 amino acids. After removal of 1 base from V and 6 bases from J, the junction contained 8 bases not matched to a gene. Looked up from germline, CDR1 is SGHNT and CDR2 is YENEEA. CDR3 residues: CASSLAGGRYAGELFF. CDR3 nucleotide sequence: TGTGCCAGCAGCTTAGCGGGGGGACGTTATGCCGGGGAGCTGTTTTTT.

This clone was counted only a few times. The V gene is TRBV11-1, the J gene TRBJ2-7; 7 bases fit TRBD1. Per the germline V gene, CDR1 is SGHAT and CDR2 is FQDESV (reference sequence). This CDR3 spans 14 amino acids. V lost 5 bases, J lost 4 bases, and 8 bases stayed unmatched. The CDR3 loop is CASSTKLTGYEQYF. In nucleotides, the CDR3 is TGTGCCAGCAGCACTAAACTGACAGGGTACGAGCAGTACTTC.

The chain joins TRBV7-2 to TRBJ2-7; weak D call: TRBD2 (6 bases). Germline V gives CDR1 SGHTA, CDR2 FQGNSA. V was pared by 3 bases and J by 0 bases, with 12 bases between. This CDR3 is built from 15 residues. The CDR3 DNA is TGTGCCAGCAGCTTTGGGGCGGGAATCTCCTACGAGCAGTACTTC. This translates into CASSFGAGISYEQYF.

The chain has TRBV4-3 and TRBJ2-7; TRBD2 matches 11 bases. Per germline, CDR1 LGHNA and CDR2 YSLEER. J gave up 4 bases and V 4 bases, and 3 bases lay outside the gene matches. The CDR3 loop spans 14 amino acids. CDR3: CASSPRLAGYEQYF. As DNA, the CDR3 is TGCGCCAGCAGCCCAAGACTAGCGGGATACGAGCAGTACTTC.

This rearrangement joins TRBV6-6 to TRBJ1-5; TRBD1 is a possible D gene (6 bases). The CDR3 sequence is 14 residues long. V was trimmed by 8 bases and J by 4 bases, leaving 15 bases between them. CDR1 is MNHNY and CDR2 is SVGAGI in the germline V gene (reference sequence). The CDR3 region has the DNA TGTGCCAGCCAAGACAGGAGTGGGAATCAGCCCCAGCATTTT. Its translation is CASQDRSGNQPQHF.

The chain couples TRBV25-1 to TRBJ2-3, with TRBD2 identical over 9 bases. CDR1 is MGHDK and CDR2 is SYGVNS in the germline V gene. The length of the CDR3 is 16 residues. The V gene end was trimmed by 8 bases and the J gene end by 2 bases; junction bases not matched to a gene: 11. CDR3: CASGAGSGRITDTQYF. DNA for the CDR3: TGTGCCAGCGGGGCGGGGAGCGGGAGGATCACAGATACGCAGTATTTT.

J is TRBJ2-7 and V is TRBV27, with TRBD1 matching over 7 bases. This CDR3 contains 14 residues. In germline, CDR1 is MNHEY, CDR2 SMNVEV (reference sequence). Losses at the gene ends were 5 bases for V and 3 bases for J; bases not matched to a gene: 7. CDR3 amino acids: CASSRDRDSYEQYF. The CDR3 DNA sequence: TGTGCCAGCAGTCGCGACAGGGACAGCTACGAGCAGTACTTC.

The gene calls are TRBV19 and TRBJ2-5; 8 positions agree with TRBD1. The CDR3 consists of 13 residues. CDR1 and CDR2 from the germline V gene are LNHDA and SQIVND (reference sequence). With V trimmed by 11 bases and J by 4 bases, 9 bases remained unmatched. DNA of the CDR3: TGTGCCTCGGGGGACAGGCTCCGAGAGACCCAGTACTTC. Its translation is CASGDRLRETQYF.